Presented here are 28 T cell receptor beta chains from one specimen sequenced in a study of T cells expressing NK-cell markers. From its re-call of the 5' RACE reads, TCRdb lists each CDR3 protein once, without DNA. With 150,000 or so distinct CDR3 sequences in the sample, the ten largest clones hold approximately 35%. The sample was blood T cells: a sorted CD56 or NKG2C T cell subset, CD4+ or CD8+ T cells, or bulk PBMC T cells (not recorded which). These receptors were collected from a woman aged 50 to 60 in good health.

The chain joins TRBV12-3 or TRBV12-4 to TRBJ2-3. This CDR3 region has 12 residues. The CDR3 protein is CASSFIPDTQYF.

The chain couples TRBV4-1 to TRBJ2-2; no DNA is available, so the TRBD2 call from TCRdb remains unchecked. Germline CDR1 is MGHRA and CDR2 is YSYEKL. The CDR3 is 18 amino acids. The CDR3 sequence is CASSQGLAGGHSTGELFF.

The genes are TRBV27 and TRBJ1-2; TCRdb reports TRBD1, a call that lacks DNA to check it against. This CDR3 has 14 residues. Looked up from germline, CDR1 is MNHEY and CDR2 is SMNVEV (reference sequence). The CDR3 reads CASAGGQGDYGYTF.

The chain joins TRBV3-1 to TRBJ2-5. Germline V gives CDR1 LGHDT, CDR2 YNNKEL (reference sequence). The CDR3 runs 12 residues. The CDR3 sequence is CASSQNQETQYF.

The genes are TRBV11-2 and TRBJ2-1; TCRdb designates TRBD2, a call that cannot be tested without DNA. This CDR3 contains 14 residues. Germline CDR1 SGHAT, CDR2 FQNNGV. The CDR3 loop is CASLRLAGGDEQFF.

The CDR3 spells CASSSEDRLDGYTF. The V and J genes are TRBV27 and TRBJ1-2; TCRdb's assignment of TRBD1 cannot be checked, as there is no DNA. CDR3 length equals 14 residues. Germline CDR1 and CDR2: MNHEY and SMNVEV (reference sequence).

The V and J genes are TRBV29-1 and TRBJ1-2; checking the TCRdb D call of TRBD1 is not possible without DNA. The CDR3 spans 11 residues. CDR1 is SQVTM and CDR2 is ANQGSEA in the germline V gene. CDR3 sequence: CSVTGQGGYTF.

The rearrangement uses TRBV11-1 and TRBJ2-3; the D call from TCRdb, TRBD2, cannot be confirmed without DNA. CDR1 is SGHAT, CDR2 FQDESV, per germline (reference sequence). This CDR3 contains 14 residues. CDR3 sequence: CATTLAGGPDTQYF.

The chain uses TRBV10-3 and TRBJ2-3. The CDR3 is made up of 16 amino acids. Germline lookup yields CDR1 ENHRY and CDR2 SYGVKD. CDR3 region: CAISESMAVSTDTQYF.

V is TRBV24-1 and J is TRBJ2-1; TCRdb gives TRBD2 as the D gene, but with no DNA this cannot be confirmed. This CDR3 contains 16 residues. CDR1 and CDR2 from the germline V gene are KGHDR and SFDVKD. The chain's CDR3 is CATSDSLADSYNEQFF.

The rearrangement uses TRBV27 and TRBJ2-1. The V gene's germline CDR1 is MNHEY and CDR2 SMNVEV (reference sequence). This CDR3 spans 14 amino acids. The CDR3 loop reads CASSLWGPDNEQFF.

The V call is TRBV7-9, the J call TRBJ2-5; TCRdb selects TRBD1, and the lack of DNA leaves this call unchecked. Germline CDR1 SEHNR, CDR2 FQNEAQ (reference sequence). CDR3 length: 14 residues. CDR3 sequence: CASSPRREQETQYF.

V and J are TRBV24-1 and TRBJ2-1; TCRdb reports TRBD1, a call that lacks DNA to check it against. This CDR3 is built from 15 residues. CDR1 and CDR2 from the germline V gene are KGHDR and SFDVKD. The CDR3 reads CATSDLRLQGGEQFF.

The CDR3 sequence: CASTSSGRLHNEQFF. V usage is TRBV9 and J usage is TRBJ2-1; TCRdb picks TRBD2, but there is no DNA to check that call. Per germline, CDR1 SGDLS and CDR2 YYNGEE. The CDR3 is made up of 15 amino acids.

The chain recombines TRBV15 with TRBJ2-1; without DNA, the TCRdb call of TRBD2 cannot be checked. The CDR3 runs 16 residues. CDR1 and CDR2 from the germline V gene are LNHNV and YYDKDF (reference sequence). CDR3: CATSRDRSGSLNEQFF.

J is TRBJ2-7 and V is TRBV20-1; the D gene TCRdb calls, TRBD2, cannot be checked with no DNA. The germline CDR1 and CDR2 sequences are DFQATT and SNEGSKA (reference sequence). This CDR3 spans 15 amino acids. This CDR3 is CSARDEVAGVYEQYF.

J is TRBJ2-3 and V is TRBV7-9; TCRdb names TRBD2, which stays unverified in the absence of DNA. From germline, CDR1 is SEHNR and CDR2 FQNEAQ (reference sequence). The CDR3 length is 15 residues. CDR3 sequence reads: CASTPSGISTDTQYF.

The J gene is TRBJ2-1, the V gene TRBV7-9; the D call of TRBD2 rests on TCRdb alone, since no DNA is present to check it. Germline V CDR1 and CDR2: SEHNR, FQNEAQ (reference sequence). The CDR3 is made up of 15 amino acids. The CDR3 sequence: CASSWTSGRIDEQFF.

The chain joins TRBV5-8 to TRBJ2-7; TCRdb's D gene call, TRBD1, goes unchecked for lack of DNA. The CDR3 totals 14 residues. The germline V gene encodes CDR1 SGHTS and CDR2 YDEGEE. CDR3 region: CASSAIRDRVEQYF.

This rearrangement joins TRBV7-9 to TRBJ2-3; TCRdb returns TRBD1, unconfirmable since there is no DNA. CDR3 length: 18 residues. Germline V gene lookup returns CDR1 SEHNR and CDR2 FQNEAQ (reference sequence). This CDR3 reads CASSFLWGQSKFTDTQYF.

V gene TRBV20-1 combines with J gene TRBJ1-4; the TRBD1 assignment by TCRdb is unverifiable without DNA. Germline V gives CDR1 DFQATT, CDR2 SNEGSKA (reference sequence). CDR3 length: 13 residues. The CDR3 reads CSAGGGRSEKLFF.

The chain links TRBV25-1 to TRBJ2-1; TCRdb's D call, TRBD1, is unchecked because there is no DNA. CDR3 length equals 16 residues. The germline gives CDR1 MGHDK, CDR2 SYGVNS. The CDR3 loop reads CASSDPGSPGYNEQFF.

The chain is built from TRBV7-8 and TRBJ2-7; TCRdb calls TRBD2, which cannot be checked without DNA. Germline assignment: CDR1 SGHVS and CDR2 FQNEAQ. The CDR3 contains 18 residues. This chain's CDR3 is CASSLARLAGGRGHEQYF.

The rearrangement joins TRBV7-9 to TRBJ2-1; checking the TCRdb D call of TRBD1 is not possible without DNA. Germline V CDR1 and CDR2: SEHNR, FQNEAQ (reference sequence). The CDR3 runs 14 residues. This CDR3 reads CASSLATWGGEQFF.

The chain employs TRBV14 and TRBJ1-2; TCRdb proposes TRBD1, but this gene call is untestable without DNA. The CDR3 totals 13 residues. CDR1 and CDR2 from the germline V gene are SGHDN and FVKESK. This chain's CDR3 is CASSPGTGYGYTF.

The chain recombines TRBV7-9 with TRBJ2-1; TCRdb proposes TRBD1, but this gene call is untestable without DNA. Germline lookup yields CDR1 SEHNR and CDR2 FQNEAQ (reference sequence). The CDR3 runs to 16 residues. The chain's CDR3 is CASSSSFGQGYNEQFF. Based on the CDR3 plus reference TRBV7-9 and TRBJ2-1, the full variable domain is DTGVSQNPRHKITKRGQNVTFRCDPISEHNRLYWYRQTLGQGPEFLTYFQNEAQLEKSRLLSDRFSAERPKGSFSTLEIQRTEQGDSAMYLCASSSSFGQGYNEQFFGPGTRLTVL.

The chain couples TRBV7-6 to TRBJ2-7; TCRdb lists TRBD1, though no DNA is available to test this call. Per the germline V gene, CDR1 is SGHVS and CDR2 is FNYEAQ. The CDR3 is made up of 14 amino acids. CDR3 residues: CASSPQSGDYEQYF. The full variable domain, its missing parts supplied by reference TRBV7-6 and TRBJ2-7, is GAGVSQSPRYKVTKRGQDVALRCDPISGHVSLYWYRQALGQGPEFLTYFNYEAQQDKSGLPNDRFSAERPEGSISTLTIQRTEQRDSAMYRCASSPQSGDYEQYFGPGTRLTVT.

The genes are TRBV6-1 and TRBJ2-1; the TCRdb call, TRBD2, lacks DNA for checking. There are 15 residues in the CDR3. Germline CDR1 reads MNHNS; CDR2 reads SASEGT. The CDR3 protein is CASSPRGFQNNEQFF.